These 2 T cell receptor beta chains share one sample of origin, sequenced in a study of T cell responses to AZD1222 COVID-19 vaccine (dated by TCRdb to the early 2020s). Library preparation employed the immunoSEQ multiplex PCR assay. TCRdb took this table from immuneACCESS and kept in-frame rearrangements with V and J called. Such tables lack part of the clones; where checked against another copy, unresolved V genes explain under half of the gap, and the rest is unexplained. This sample holds around 140,000 clones; roughly 87% were observed only once. 5.1% of the sample comes from the top ten. This specimen's time point label, per the study, means: baseline before first vaccination. Source: peripheral blood, taken on day 0 of AZD1222 vaccination. Receptors were obtained from an adult in good health.

The genes are TRBV5-8 and TRBJ1-2, with D perhaps matching TRBD1 (5 bases). The V gene's germline CDR1 is SGHTS and CDR2 YDEGEE. The CDR3 loop spans 13 amino acids. V gave up 6 bases and J gave up 5 bases, with 14 bases separating them. CDR3 nucleotides: TGTGCCAGCACCCTCCGGGGCCCTTATGGCTACACCTTC. Its translation: CASTLRGPYGYTF. The entire variable domain, with the rest obtained from reference TRBV5-8 and TRBJ1-2, is as follows: EAGVTQSPTHLIKTRGQQATLRCSPISGHTSVYWYQQALGLGLQFLLWYDEGEERNRGNFPPRFSGRQFPNYSSELNVNALELEDSALYLCASTLRGPYGYTFGSGTRLTVV.

The chain is built from TRBV4-3 and TRBJ2-5; TRBD2 agrees at 11 bases. Germline V gene lookup returns CDR1 LGHNA and CDR2 YSLEER. Trimming at V came to 4 bases and at J to 5 bases, leaving 6 bases not matched to a gene. The CDR3 has 15 residues. The CDR3 loop reads CASSRLAGGSETQYF. DNA of the CDR3: TGCGCCAGCAGCCGTCTAGCGGGAGGCTCGGAGACCCAGTACTTC.